This note documents a single TCR beta chain sequence. The target of this receptor is not known. Per-nucleotide qualities are absent, and no much larger clonotype sits a single base away. In the same sample, other DNA sequences code for this CDR3. This record comes from a study of shared clonotypes between healthy human individuals (dated by TCRdb to 2020 to 2021). Study-wide context: The cohort included a few men and a couple of women between 18 and 49 years of age. For each donor, CD4 naive and CD4 memory were each run on three plates, CD8 naive on two plates, and CD8 memory on one plate. Blood TCR repertoires of roughly five healthy adults were deeply sequenced to estimate repertoire size and the extent of clonotype sharing between individuals. To increase sequencing depth and limit assay-specific biases, TCR repertoire library preparation and sequencing were carried out by different laboratories using diverse techniques. Between about 0.94 and 8.9 billion PBMCs per donor were obtained by leukapheresis. Overall study results and their limits: Sampling was limited to blood, and TCR repertoires in tissue likely differ from TCR repertoires in blood. Approximately 5% of naive CD4, 3.5% of naive CD8, about 2.4% of memory CD4, and less than 0.45% of memory CD8 clonotypes were shared across a few donors. Compared with non-shared clonotypes, clonotypes shared by all four sorted-subset donors had higher generation probabilities. Naive subsets generally had larger estimated clonotype richness than memory subsets. Based on pairwise subsampling, the degree of clonotype sharing among donors was expected to be affected by sequencing depth. The small number of donors limited the genetic and exposure-history diversity represented. Incomplete sequencing was indicated by rarefaction of sorted-subset datasets, despite the large sequencing depth.

TCR CDR3 regions were amplified from genomic DNA by multiplex PCR using the deep immunoSEQ assay. Genomic DNA extracted from each cell subset was distributed evenly over all wells of several immunoSEQ 96-well plates, and each plate served as one replicate. For sorted subsets, around 200 ng genomic DNA, equal to about 30,000 T cell genomes, was loaded into each replicate PCR. Purified libraries were quantified with a Qubit 3.0 fluorometer, sized on a Bioanalyzer 2100, and re-quantified with the KAPA Library Quantification kit. Every immunoSEQ 96-well plate was sequenced on a dedicated single-read 150-cycle Illumina NextSeq 550 flow cell. The original pipeline was this. Because the immunoSEQ output held only junctional sequences and lacked quality scores, the filtering could not match the filtering applied to full-length reads. To assign V/J genes and CDR3, sequences were annotated against IMGT germline references using PyIR, a Python wrapper for IgBLAST v1.9. Reads with weak V/J assignments (E-value above 1e-6), missing CDR3, stop codons, out-of-frame junctions, or ambiguous translated residues were removed. V3J clonotypes were defined as sequences sharing an identical inferred V gene, J gene, and CDR3 amino acid sequence. The percentage overlap between two repertoires was calculated by dividing the number of shared unique clonotypes by the size of the smaller repertoire. Repertoire richness was assessed with RTK rarefaction, the Chao1 estimator, and Recon v2.1 estimates of unobserved clonotypes. Generation probabilities for all TCRbeta clonotypes obtained by the gDNA method from a handful of donors were computed using OLGA. TCRdb provides this immuneACCESS table in a form limited to in-frame rearrangements. Some clones are lacking; in checked studies, under half of them reflect an unresolved V gene, and why the rest are absent is not known. Clone size and V and J calls were adopted from that table, with D and trimming inferred from the DNA. The sample profile shows some 2,500,000 clones; about 90% of them were found once. The ten largest clonotypes hold around 0.38% of the sample.

The donors were healthy, HIV-negative adults with no recently reported acute infections or vaccinations. Every donor was a Caucasian adult living in Nashville, Tennessee, USA. CD4+ T cells were enriched by magnetic negative selection; naive cells were then positively selected on CD45RA, and the negative fraction formed the memory subset. After blood collection by leukapheresis, PBMCs were isolated using Ficoll-Histopaque density gradient centrifugation and then cryopreserved in the vapor phase of liquid nitrogen. Purity and quantity of every magnetically sorted T cell population were checked by analytical flow cytometry. Genomic DNA was isolated from each sorted fraction and quantified by UV absorbance on a Nanodrop 2000c. The CDR3 runs 12 residues from the cysteine to the phenylalanine. CDR3 DNA only is kept here, 36 bases in frame from base 1. In the germline V gene (reference sequence), CDR1 corresponds to MNHEY and CDR2 to SMNVEV. The V end loses 6 bases and the J end loses 7 bases, and a stretch of 12 bases separates them.

The rearranged chain carries TRBV27 and TRBJ1-2; TRBD1 is perhaps the D gene, given 6 matching bases. Sequencing was carried out using naive CD4+ T cells from PBMCs. The cell subset or site label corresponds to: CD45RA+ positively selected. This TCR derives from a man younger than 35 in good health. Some clones in this sample may be carry-over from other donors' samples. The DNA is as follows: TGTGCCAGCAGCTCAGGGGTGGGTGGCTACACCTTC. Its protein reads: CASSSGVGGYTF.